This T cell receptor (beta chain) came from a study of Ad26.COV2.S vaccination and SARS-CoV-2 variants. Study-level information: Donor had been placed in the Ad26.COV2.S arm of the COV1001 trial.

The germline gives CDR1 WSHSY, CDR2 SAAADI. The length of the CDR3 is 13 residues. V shed 8 bases and J 7 bases; nucleotides not matched to a gene: 3. This table comes from immunoSEQ multiplex PCR, and its TCRdb copy is limited to in-frame clones, with some not included. The sample carries 290,000 or so clones, 70% to 90% recorded once. Worth noting for this clone: Its antigen is undetermined. Other nucleotide sequences in the sample specify the same CDR3.

Study-wide results and limits: An underestimation of total T cell responses may have resulted from the TCR breadth and depth analyses.

As to treatment: 19 received Ad26.COV2.S at low or high dose, single or two shots; about 5 received placebo; per-sample allocation not given. Repertoires come from day 63 after the first vaccine or placebo injection. Wuhan-strain spike was delivered by a replication-incompetent Ad26 vector. The sequencing here drew on peripheral blood, taken in a trial of Ad26.COV2.S vaccine versus placebo. This receptor was identified in a person aged 18-65 years who received the Ad26.COV2.S COVID-19 vaccine or a placebo. V and J are TRBV10-2 and TRBJ2-1, with TRBD2 matching 12 bases. CDR3 amino acids: CASGLAGGNEQFF. The CDR3 DNA follows: TGCGCCAGCGGGCTAGCGGGAGGGAATGAGCAGTTCTTC.